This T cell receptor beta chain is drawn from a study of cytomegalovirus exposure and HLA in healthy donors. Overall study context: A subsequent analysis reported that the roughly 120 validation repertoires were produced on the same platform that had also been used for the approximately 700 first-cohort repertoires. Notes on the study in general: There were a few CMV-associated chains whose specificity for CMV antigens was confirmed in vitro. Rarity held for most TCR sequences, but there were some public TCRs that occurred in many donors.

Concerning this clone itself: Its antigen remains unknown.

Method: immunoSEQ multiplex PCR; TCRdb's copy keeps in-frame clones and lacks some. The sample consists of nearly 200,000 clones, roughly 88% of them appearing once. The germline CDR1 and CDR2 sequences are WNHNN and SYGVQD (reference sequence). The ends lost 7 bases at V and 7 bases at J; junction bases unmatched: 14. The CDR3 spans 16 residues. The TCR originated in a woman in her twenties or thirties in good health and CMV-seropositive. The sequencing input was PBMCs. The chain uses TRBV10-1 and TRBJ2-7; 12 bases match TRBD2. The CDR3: CASIGPLLAGGYEQYF. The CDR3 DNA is TGCGCCAGCATTGGCCCCTTACTAGCGGGAGGCTATGAGCAGTACTTC.